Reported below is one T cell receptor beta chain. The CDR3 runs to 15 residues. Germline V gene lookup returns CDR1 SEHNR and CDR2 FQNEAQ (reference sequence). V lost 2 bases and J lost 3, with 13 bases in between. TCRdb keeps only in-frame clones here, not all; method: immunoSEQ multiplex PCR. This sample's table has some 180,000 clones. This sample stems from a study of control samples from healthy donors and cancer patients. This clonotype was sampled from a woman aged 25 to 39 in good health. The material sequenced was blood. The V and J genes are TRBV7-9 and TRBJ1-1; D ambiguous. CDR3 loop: CASSLMAVGDTEAFF. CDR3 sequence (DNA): TGTGCCAGCAGCTTAATGGCAGTCGGGGACACTGAAGCTTTCTTT.